The rows below give T cell receptor beta chains drawn from one sample of a study of blood T cell repertoires in COVID-19. Clones were read by immunoSEQ multiplex PCR, and TCRdb kept only the in-frame ones, dropping some. The profile shows roughly 340,000 clones, under 95% of them singletons. Sequencing was performed on peripheral blood. The receptors were sampled from a woman aged 18-29 years who had recovered from COVID-19. Both conserved end residues are part of each CDR3. D genes are given only for firm matches. The size field is filled for only some rows; it gives once, few, many or a size class.

V gene: TRBV10-3; clone size: .; D gene: TRBD1; J gene: TRBJ1-3; CDR3 protein: CAISEEQGTGNTIYF; CDR3 DNA: TGTGCCATCAGTGAGGAACAGGGGACTGGAAACACCATATATTTT
V gene: TRBV9; clone size: .; D gene: TRBD1; J gene: TRBJ2-4; CDR3 protein: CASSGEQGPGKNIQYF; CDR3 DNA: TGTGCCAGCAGCGGAGAACAGGGGCCAGGCAAAAACATTCAGTACTTC
V gene: TRBV4-1; clone size: .; D gene: .; J gene: TRBJ1-3; CDR3 protein: CASSQGGRRSGNTIYF; CDR3 DNA: TGCGCCAGCAGCCAAGGGGGCCGTCGCTCTGGAAACACCATATATTTT
V gene: TRBV27; clone size: .; D gene: .; J gene: TRBJ1-1; CDR3 protein: CASSLRWPSQAFF; CDR3 DNA: TGTGCCAGCAGTTTACGCTGGCCATCCCAAGCTTTCTTT
V gene: TRBV15; clone size: .; D gene: .; J gene: TRBJ1-1; CDR3 protein: CATYSFPTGRLSTEAFF; CDR3 DNA: TGTGCCACCTACTCGTTCCCAACAGGCCGATTGAGCACTGAAGCTTTCTTT
V gene: TRBV11-2; clone size: .; D gene: .; J gene: TRBJ1-2; CDR3 protein: CASAQGTNYGYTF; CDR3 DNA: TGTGCCAGCGCCCAGGGGACTAACTATGGCTACACCTTC
V gene: TRBV14; clone size: few; D gene: TRBD1; J gene: TRBJ1-3; CDR3 protein: CASSRDRVSGNTIYF; CDR3 DNA: TGTGCCAGCAGCCGAGACAGGGTCTCCGGAAACACCATATATTTT
V gene: TRBV29-1; clone size: .; D gene: .; J gene: TRBJ1-2; CDR3 protein: CSVEAGGTEGGYTF; CDR3 DNA: TGCAGCGTTGAAGCTGGGGGGACCGAGGGCGGCTACACCTTC
V gene: TRBV5-1; clone size: .; D gene: TRBD1; J gene: TRBJ1-2; CDR3 protein: CASSTGTVDGYTF; CDR3 DNA: TGCGCCAGCAGCACCGGGACAGTGGATGGCTACACCTTC
V gene: TRBV18; clone size: .; D gene: TRBD1; J gene: TRBJ1-4; CDR3 protein: CASSPRTGVGEKLFF; CDR3 DNA: TGTGCCAGCTCACCACGGACAGGGGTTGGTGAAAAACTGTTTTTT
V gene: TRBV3-1/TRBV3-2; clone size: .; D gene: TRBD1; J gene: TRBJ1-5; CDR3 protein: CASSRGTGEQPQHF; CDR3 DNA: TGTGCCAGCAGCCGTGGGACAGGGGAGCAGCCCCAGCATTTT
V gene: TRBV27; clone size: .; D gene: TRBD2; J gene: TRBJ2-3; CDR3 protein: CASSYSLGQAGGFTDTQYF; CDR3 DNA: TGTGCCAGCAGTTACTCCCTCGGCCAAGCGGGAGGATTCACAGATACGCAGTATTTT
V gene: TRBV7-2; clone size: .; D gene: TRBD2; J gene: TRBJ2-1; CDR3 protein: CASSLVDLAGVEQFF; CDR3 DNA: TGTGCCAGCAGCTTAGTCGATCTAGCGGGAGTTGAGCAGTTCTTC